This T cell receptor beta chain derives from a study of cytomegalovirus exposure and HLA in healthy donors (TCRdb year 2017). Concerning the study at large: According to an earlier analysis of a few hundred of the donors, about 179 million T cells yielded over 100 million unique TCR beta sequences and approximately 300 Gb of sequence data. Approximately 300 gigabases of sequencing data and approximately 80 million unique TCR sequences were included in an early release covering about 600 HLA-typed donors. Of the 300 to 450 genotyped donors, over 65% fell in the genetic ancestry cluster associated with self-reported Caucasian donors. The study aimed to test whether signatures of past pathogen exposure could be identified by cataloging public T cell receptors. The study used immunosequencing to profile the T cell repertoires of 666 subjects and linked those repertoires to cytomegalovirus serostatus. In addition to the first cohort of approximately 670 subjects, a separate validation cohort of 120 different subjects was used. To predict cytomegalovirus infection status, the study brought together high-throughput TCR immunosequencing, statistical association of individual TCRs with disease status, and machine learning. To study patterns of TCR occurrence, a later analysis re-analyzed previously published TCR beta repertoires from more than 550 donors and added high-resolution HLA genotyping. Rather than drawing on any new phenotypic data, the later analysis identified candidate immune exposures from TCR beta sequences and the way those sequences occurred across donors. An earlier analysis of fewer than 750 of the donors used high-throughput TCR beta sequencing to judge whether each TCR beta V gene segment behaved as functional or pseudogenic. Alongside the repertoire data, information on donor age, sex, ethnicity and CMV serostatus was compiled. A later genetic analysis took genome-wide SNP genotypes for about three fifths of the roughly 670 donors and used that subset as a discovery cohort. All discovery cohort repertoires had been generated on a single sequencing platform. Class I and class II HLA loci were covered by the typing at four-digit resolution. Typing coverage differed by locus: A, B, C, DRB1 and DQB1 were typed in roughly 620-630 donors, DQA1 in 522, DPA1 in around 580, and DPB1 in approximately 450. Roughly 5 DR-DQ haplotypes were handled as single units for association and clustering, since linkage in the cohort was strong. Among some 400 genotyped donors of the cohort, an average of roughly 230,000 unique TCR beta nucleotide sequences was sequenced per donor, of which approximately 18% were non-productive.

In total, 500 to 700 healthy bone marrow donors made up the cohort. All cohort members were sampled while nominally healthy, although unrecorded immune exposures were likely present. The donor tested CMV seronegative and was one of the 352 seronegative cohort members. A peripheral blood sample was provided by each donor, and peripheral blood mononuclear cells were used for TCR beta sequencing. The Qiagen DNeasy Blood Extraction Kit was used to extract genomic DNA from the blood cell samples. What the work shows at the level of the full study, not this receptor alone: Because some donors lacked HLA typing at each locus, the association tests relied only on the typed subset. The study listed 150 to 200 TCR beta chains as associated with cytomegalovirus. Correlated functional status among segregating V segments might reflect linkage disequilibrium, but an unknown experimental factor could not be ruled out. This cohort had only TCR beta chains sequenced, and the lack of alpha or paired-chain data limited which features could be detected. The earlier analysis of approximately 590 of the donors excluded some 15 rarely observed V segments, including chromosome 9 orphons, because counts were too low. A further reported finding was that TCR beta sequences accurately predicted the HLA-A and HLA-B alleles for most subjects in the first cohort. Roughly uniform sequencing depth across donors was assumed in presence/absence analyses, although this assumption may not hold. Most CMV-associated TCR beta chains appeared to be HLA-restricted in a later analysis, and the HLA associations seemed to be driven largely by CMV exposure. A later analysis associated about 17,000 TCR beta sequences with specific HLA alleles at a false discovery rate of 0.05. Broadly in line with IMGT annotations, most TCR beta V segments showed up in productive rearrangements about 87% or about 30% of the time in an earlier analysis of 587 of the donors. CMV serostatus was the only immune exposure information available for the cohort. In a later analysis, TCR association rates were found to vary across HLA loci, with the most associated TCRs seen for DRB1 alleles and the fewest for HLA-C alleles. The 87-base-pair reads could not distinguish some IMGT-functional V segments, including TRBV6-2 and TRBV6-3, so those segments were excluded. When HLA alleles, especially DR and DQ, strongly co-occurred, TCR associations were difficult to assign to individual alleles. Most TCR sequences were observed very rarely across donors, whereas some public TCRs were present in many individuals. The classifier was reported to diagnose cytomegalovirus status with high specificity and sensitivity in both the original and validation cohorts. A cluster of highly shared sequence variants was judged likely to represent a technical artifact of the sequencing pipeline. According to a later genetic analysis, donors in an Asian-associated ancestry cluster had fewer N-insertions in productive TCRs than the roughly 700-donor mean. According to the authors, the approach could potentially be generalized to other disease states and immunological phenotypes. In a later analysis, HLA-associated TCR beta chains showed more clonal expansion and lower generation probabilities than non-associated chains that were equally common. An association between a missense DCLRE1C variant and V-gene and J-gene trimming of TCR beta chains was found in a later genetic analysis and replicated in an independent cohort. In vitro tests confirmed that a few of the cytomegalovirus-associated TCR beta chains recognize cytomegalovirus antigens. A later analysis reported that several top co-occurrence clusters appeared linked to parvovirus B19, influenza, CMV and Epstein-Barr virus.

As regards this clone: Its antigen has not been determined. No much larger clonotype is one base removed from it; base qualities were not supplied.

Library preparation used the immunoSEQ multiplex PCR assay. For the multiplex PCR, a mixture combining 60 forward primers for TCR Vbeta segments and 13 reverse primers for TCR Jbeta segments was used. The CDR3 region of rearranged TCR beta genes was amplified from genomic DNA by a multiplex PCR assay. The amplified TCR beta libraries were sequenced on the Illumina HiSeq System as 87-base-pair reads. On the authors' methods: Across the 700 or so repertoires, a later analysis counted roughly 77 million unique TCR beta chains, roughly 11 million of which were shared by at least two donors. Raw reads were error-corrected and collapsed into unique sequences by a nearest-neighbor algorithm in which closely related sequences were merged to remove PCR and sequencing errors. V, D and J gene segments were assigned by aligning CDR3 sequences to IMGT reference sequences. For a sequence to be retained, a match of at least six nucleotides to both a V gene segment and a J gene segment was required. A rearrangement was called productive if the CDR3 had no stop codons and remained in frame with V and J, and every other rearrangement was called non-productive. Following IMGT convention, CDR3 was defined as the stretch from the second conserved V-encoded cysteine to the conserved J-encoded phenylalanine. The earlier analysis of more than 450 of the donors excluded sequences that lacked an unambiguous match to a single V gene segment. An earlier analysis of a few hundred of the donors classified V segments as functional when productive rearrangements were above 56.7% and as segregating when the standard deviation between donors was above 5%. A statistical classification framework was built for diagnosing cytomegalovirus status from the catalog of TCR beta chain sequences. In a later analysis, TCR nucleotide sequences were compared against IMGT/GENE-DB human TR gene sequences so that V and J genes could be assigned. Using the TCRdist pipeline, a later analysis assigned CDR3 sequences along with most-parsimonious VDJ recombination scenarios. In a later analysis, each TCR beta chain was defined by its CDR3 amino acid sequence together with its V-gene family, and reads lacking a unique V-gene family were excluded. A later analysis removed 592 highly shared, low-generation-probability nucleotide sequences to deal with suspected cross-contamination and a sequencing artifact. In a later analysis, a clonal expansion index was calculated for each public chain from normalized within-repertoire ranks of inferred template counts. In a later analysis, generation probabilities were computed using a VDJ recombination model fitted to out-of-frame rearrangements, and the results were checked against IGoR. In a later analysis, hypergeometric tests were used to score TCR-TCR, TCR-HLA and TCR-CMV co-occurrence, with a repertoire-size bias correction applied to TCR pairs. In a later analysis, false discovery rates were estimated by permuting HLA or CMV assignments 20 times. A later analysis grouped co-occurring TCRs with DBSCAN, adding TCRdist sequence similarity when clustering within HLA-allele-positive subsets. Repertoires with fewer than 30,000 or more than 120,000 public chains, plus five repertoires with anomalous nucleotide sharing, were excluded from co-occurrence clustering. Imported from immuneACCESS, the table was reduced by TCRdb to in-frame sequences with V and J called. These copies leave out some clones; in studies compared against another copy, an unresolved V gene accounts for under half, and the cause of the remainder is not known. D and trimming were read from the DNA, whereas the V and J calls and clone size are those reported in that table. The sample profile shows about 140,000 clones; more than 70% of them were found once. Around 2% of the sample comes from the top ten.

Spanning cysteine to phenylalanine, the CDR3 consists of 16 amino acids. Only the CDR3 part of the read is kept: 48 bases, read in frame from the first base. Trimming accounts for 2 bases at V and 6 bases at J, while the number of junction bases matched to no gene is 10. CDR1 and CDR2 were assigned from the germline V gene as SGHTS and YDEGEE. This receptor was taken from a man younger than 40 in good health and CMV-seronegative. Recombination linked TRBV5-8 to TRBJ1-5, with 8 bases aligning to TRBD1. Sequenced input: PBMCs. DNA sequence: TGTGCCAGCAGCTTTGAGACAGGGGTGAGTGGTCAGCCCCAGCATTTT. The encoded protein is CASSFETGVSGQPQHF.